This T cell receptor beta chain was sequenced during a study of blood T cells in healthy people across ages. From germline, CDR1 is MDHEN and CDR2 SYDVKM. V was clipped by 6 bases and J by 3 bases; unmatched bases: 2. CDR3 length: 14 amino acids. The second PCR ran about 6 to 11 cycles with a sample-barcoded 5' primer and J-beta primers. MiXCR was run by TCRdb on the 5' RACE reads, yielding one entry per CDR3 protein. Of hundreds of thousands of distinct CDR3 sequences listed, more than 45% were seen once; the top ten hold roughly 14%. The TCR originated in a woman aged 80 or older in good health. The specimen sequenced was blood. V usage is TRBV28 and J usage is TRBJ2-2; 9 positions agree with TRBD1. The CDR3 sequence: CASRTGGHTGELFF. The CDR3 DNA is TGTGCCAGCAGGACAGGGGGTCACACCGGGGAGCTGTTTTTT.